The rows below give T cell receptor beta chains drawn from one sample of a study of response to subunit inactivated influenza vaccine. One entry per CDR3 protein, called by TCRdb with MiXCR from the RT-PCR reads. The table has about 780,000 distinct CDR3 sequences, approximately 17% seen once. Here the sequenced sample was PBMCs from blood, taken 4 to 6 days after vaccination. The receptor set was obtained from a man aged 50-60 years who received an inactivated influenza vaccine. CDR3s include the opening cysteine and the closing phenylalanine or tryptophan. The order of the fields is D gene, J gene, clone size, V gene, CDR3 DNA, CDR3 protein. The D gene is left open where the match is weak. Size is omitted from some rows. Given values are once, few, many or a class for expanded clones.

>.|TRBJ1-5|many|TRBV7-2
TGTGCCAGCAGCTTATGGGGGAACACGGAACAGCCCCAGCATTTT
CASSLWGNTEQPQHF
>.|TRBJ2-3|few|TRBV25-1
TGTGCCAGCAGTGAATTCACAGATACGCAGTATTTT
CASSEFTDTQYF
>.|TRBJ1-1|many|TRBV7-9
TGTGCCAGCAGCTTATCCCGGAACACTGAAGCTTTCTTT
CASSLSRNTEAFF
>.|TRBJ2-1|.|TRBV7-4
TGTGCCAGCAGATATAAGGTCATGGTGGGCGGGATTCAGGGCAATGAGCAGTTCTTC
CASRYKVMVGGIQGNEQFF
>.|TRBJ2-7|few|TRBV7-2
TGTGCCAGCAGCGACGGTGCAGGGCACTACGAGCAGTACTTC
CASSDGAGHYEQYF
>TRBD1|TRBJ1-2|few|TRBV10-3
TGTGCCATCAGTGAGTCCGTCGGCAGGGGGAGTGGAGGCTACACCTTC
CAISESVGRGSGGYTF
>TRBD1|TRBJ1-5|.|TRBV12-3/TRBV12-4
TGTGCCAGCAGCCCCTCCCCACAGGGGAGCCAGCCCCAGCATTTT
CASSPSPQGSQPQHF
>.|TRBJ1-6|once|TRBV20-1
TGCAGTGCTAGGGAACGGGCCTCCGGGCGCGGTTCACCCCTCCACTTT
CSARERASGRGSPLHF
>TRBD1|TRBJ1-1|few|TRBV20-1
TGCAGTGCTAATCCGGGACAGGGGCGGTACACTGAAGCTTTCTTT
CSANPGQGRYTEAFF
>.|TRBJ1-1|.|TRBV12-3/TRBV12-4
TGTGCCAGCAAGGCGCCGTGGGGGGACACTGAAGCTTTCTTT
CASKAPWGDTEAFF
>.|TRBJ2-7|.|TRBV3-1
TGTGCCAGCAGCGAGATGGGGAGGATGGGCGAGCAGTACTTC
CASSEMGRMGEQYF
>.|TRBJ2-7|.|TRBV7-6
TGTGCCAGCAGCTTAGTAGAGTACGAGCAGTACTTC
CASSLVEYEQYF
>.|TRBJ2-1|.|TRBV15
TGTGCCACCAGCAGGACTAGGGAGTACAATGAGCAGTTCTTC
CATSRTREYNEQFF
>TRBD2|TRBJ2-3|.|TRBV5-1
TGCGCCAGCAGCTTGGGTGGGACTAGCATAGATACGCAGTATTTT
CASSLGGTSIDTQYF
>.|TRBJ2-3|few|TRBV5-1
TGCGCCAGCAGCTTGGGAAGTGCCCAGGGGAGCAATACGCAGTATTTT
CASSLGSAQGSNTQYF
>.|TRBJ2-5|few|TRBV24-1
TGTGCCACCAGAGGGGCCAACGGAGAGACCCAGTACTTC
CATRGANGETQYF